This TCR beta chain was observed in a study of early stage breast cancer tumors. Study in general: Of some 17 invasive breast tumors, about a dozen were hormone receptor-positive, HER2-negative.

Germline V gene sequence: CDR1 SQVTM, CDR2 ANQGSEA. Trimming left V 4 bases short and J 5 bases short, with 20 bases between. The CDR3 covers 15 residues. Clones were sequenced by immunoSEQ multiplex PCR, and TCRdb holds only the in-frame ones, with some missing. The data contain about 24,000 clones, 60% to 70% of them singletons. Study-level points and caveats: Chain pairing and CD4, CD8 or FOXP3 expression were not captured. Tumors had approximately 2.7-fold higher T cell density and higher clonality than adjacent normal breast tissue.

Details on this clone: The antigen remains unidentified.

This sequence joins TRBV29-1 and TRBJ1-2; no clear D gene. The receptor was derived from a person between 60 and 70 years old with breast cancer. The source material was breast tumor tissue. The DNA for the CDR3 is TGCAGCGTTGTGTCCCCGGAGCAGCTTGTTTATGGCTACACCTTC. Its protein is CSVVSPEQLVYGYTF.